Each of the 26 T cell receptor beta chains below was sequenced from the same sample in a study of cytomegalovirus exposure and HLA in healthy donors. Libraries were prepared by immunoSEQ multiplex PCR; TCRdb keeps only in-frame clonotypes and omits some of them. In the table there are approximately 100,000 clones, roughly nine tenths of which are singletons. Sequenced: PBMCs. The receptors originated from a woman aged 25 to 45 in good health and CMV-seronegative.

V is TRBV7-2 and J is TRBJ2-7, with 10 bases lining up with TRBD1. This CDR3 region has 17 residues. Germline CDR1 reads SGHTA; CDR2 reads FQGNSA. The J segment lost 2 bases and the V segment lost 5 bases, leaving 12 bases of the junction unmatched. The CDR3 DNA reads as TGTGCCAGCAGCACCACCGTCGACAGGGGGCGAGCCTACGAGCAGTACTTC. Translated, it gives CASSTTVDRGRAYEQYF.

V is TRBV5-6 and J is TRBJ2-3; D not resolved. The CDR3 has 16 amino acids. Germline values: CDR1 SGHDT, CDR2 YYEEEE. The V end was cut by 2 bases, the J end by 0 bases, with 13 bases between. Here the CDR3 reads CASSFSMSPSTDTQYF. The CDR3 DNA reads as TGTGCCAGCAGCTTTAGTATGAGTCCTAGCACAGATACGCAGTATTTT.

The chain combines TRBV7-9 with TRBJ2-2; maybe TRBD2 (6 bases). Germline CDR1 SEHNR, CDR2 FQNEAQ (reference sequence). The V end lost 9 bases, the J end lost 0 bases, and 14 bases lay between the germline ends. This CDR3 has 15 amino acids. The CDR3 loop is CASTGGASNTGELFF. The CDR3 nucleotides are TGTGCCAGTACCGGAGGGGCCTCGAACACCGGGGAGCTGTTTTTT. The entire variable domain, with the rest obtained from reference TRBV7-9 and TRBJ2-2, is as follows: DTGVSQNPRHKITKRGQNVTFRCDPISEHNRLYWYRQTLGQGPEFLTYFQNEAQLEKSRLLSDRFSAERPKGSFSTLEIQRTEQGDSAMYLCASTGGASNTGELFFGEGSRLTVL.

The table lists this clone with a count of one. DNA for the CDR3: TGTGCCAGCAGCTTATATGACAGGGACTTTTTTCTAGCCAAAAACATTCAGTACTTC. It codes for CASSLYDRDFFLAKNIQYF. This chain joins TRBV7-8 and TRBJ2-4; a weak D match, TRBD1 (7 bases). There are 19 residues in the CDR3. Trimming pared 2 bases from V and 0 bases from J, leaving 20 bases between. Germline-derived CDR1 and CDR2 are SGHVS and FQNEAQ.

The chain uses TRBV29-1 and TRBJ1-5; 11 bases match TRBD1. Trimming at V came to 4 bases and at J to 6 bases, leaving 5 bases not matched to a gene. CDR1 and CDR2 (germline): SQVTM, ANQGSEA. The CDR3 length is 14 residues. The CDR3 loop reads CSVGGTGGSQPQHF. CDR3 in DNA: TGCAGCGTTGGGGGGACAGGGGGGAGTCAGCCCCAGCATTTT.

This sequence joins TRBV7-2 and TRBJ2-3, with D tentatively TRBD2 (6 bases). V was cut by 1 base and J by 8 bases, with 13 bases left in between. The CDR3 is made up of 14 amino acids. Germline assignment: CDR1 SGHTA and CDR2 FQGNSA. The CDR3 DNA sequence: TGTGCCAGCAGCTTAGGTAGACAGCGGGCTACGCAGTATTTT. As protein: CASSLGRQRATQYF.

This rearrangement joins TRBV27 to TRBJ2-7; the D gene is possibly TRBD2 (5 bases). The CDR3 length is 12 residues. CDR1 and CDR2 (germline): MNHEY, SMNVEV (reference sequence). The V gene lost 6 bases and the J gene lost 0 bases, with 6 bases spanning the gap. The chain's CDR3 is CASRGSSYEQYF. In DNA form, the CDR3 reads TGTGCCAGCAGGGGGAGCTCCTACGAGCAGTACTTC.

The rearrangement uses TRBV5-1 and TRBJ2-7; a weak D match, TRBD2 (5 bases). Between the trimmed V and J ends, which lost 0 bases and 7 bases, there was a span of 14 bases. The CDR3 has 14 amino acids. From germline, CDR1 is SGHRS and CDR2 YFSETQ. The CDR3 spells CASSLVQARGEQYF. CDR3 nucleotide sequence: TGCGCCAGCAGCTTGGTGCAGGCCCGCGGGGAGCAGTACTTC.

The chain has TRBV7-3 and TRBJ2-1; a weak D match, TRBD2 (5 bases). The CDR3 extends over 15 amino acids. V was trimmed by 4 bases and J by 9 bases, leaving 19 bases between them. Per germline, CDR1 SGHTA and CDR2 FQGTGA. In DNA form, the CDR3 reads TGTGCCAGCAGCTCGCTAGGGTCCGGGAAGGGTGAGCAGTTCTTC. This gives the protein CASSSLGSGKGEQFF.

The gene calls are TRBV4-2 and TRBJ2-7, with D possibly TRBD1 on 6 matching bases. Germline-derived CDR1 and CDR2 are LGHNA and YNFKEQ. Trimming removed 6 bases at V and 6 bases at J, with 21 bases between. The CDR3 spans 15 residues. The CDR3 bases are TGTGCCAGCAGTACATACGAAACAGGGCCGGTCGAGCAGTACTTC. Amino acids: CASSTYETGPVEQYF.

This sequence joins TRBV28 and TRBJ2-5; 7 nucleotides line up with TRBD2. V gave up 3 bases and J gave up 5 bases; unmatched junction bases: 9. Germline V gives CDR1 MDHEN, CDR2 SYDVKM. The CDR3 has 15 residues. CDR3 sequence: CASSLVAGRRETQYF. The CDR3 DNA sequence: TGTGCCAGCAGTTTGGTAGCGGGTAGGCGGGAGACCCAGTACTTC.

The CDR3 DNA reads TGTGCCAACCCTCCGGGGGGGGCGAGGGAAAAACTGTTTTTT. As protein: CANPPGGAREKLFF. The chain links TRBV5-4 to TRBJ1-4; maybe TRBD1 (6 bases). The length of the CDR3 is 14 residues. Per germline, CDR1 SGHNT and CDR2 YYREEE (reference sequence). V was clipped by 9 bases and J by 8 bases, with 20 bases between them. Full variable domain (outside the CDR3, taken from reference TRBV5-4 and TRBJ1-4): ETGVTQSPTHLIKTRGQQVTLRCSSQSGHNTVSWYQQALGQGPQFIFQYYREEENGRGNFPPRFSGLQFPNYSSELNVNALELDDSALYLCANPPGGAREKLFFGSGTQLSVL.

The CDR3 sequence is CASSAGMGIRPEEAFF. CDR3 sequence (DNA): TGCGCCAGCAGCGCAGGGATGGGAATCCGCCCCGAGGAAGCTTTCTTT. This rearrangement joins TRBV5-1 to TRBJ1-1; possibly TRBD1 for D (5 bases). Trimming took off 4 bases at V and 8 bases at J, with 24 bases between the two ends. CDR3 length: 16 residues. The germline V gene encodes CDR1 SGHRS and CDR2 YFSETQ. Full variable domain (missing parts from reference TRBV5-1 and TRBJ1-1): KAGVTQTPRYLIKTRGQQVTLSCSPISGHRSVSWYQQTPGQGLQFLFEYFSETQRNKGNFPGRFSGRQFSNSRSEMNVSTLELGDSALYLCASSAGMGIRPEEAFFGQGTRLTVV.

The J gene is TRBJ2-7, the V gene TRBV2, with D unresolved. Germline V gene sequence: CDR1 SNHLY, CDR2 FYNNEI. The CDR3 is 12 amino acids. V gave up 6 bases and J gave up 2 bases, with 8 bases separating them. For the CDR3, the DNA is TGTGCCAGCAGCCTTGACACCTACGAGCAGTACTTC. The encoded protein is CASSLDTYEQYF. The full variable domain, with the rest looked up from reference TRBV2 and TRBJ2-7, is EPEVTQTPSHQVTQMGQEVILRCVPISNHLYFYWYRQILGQKVEFLVSFYNNEISEKSEIFDDQFSVERPDGSNFTLKIRSTKLEDSAMYFCASSLDTYEQYFGPGTRLTVT.

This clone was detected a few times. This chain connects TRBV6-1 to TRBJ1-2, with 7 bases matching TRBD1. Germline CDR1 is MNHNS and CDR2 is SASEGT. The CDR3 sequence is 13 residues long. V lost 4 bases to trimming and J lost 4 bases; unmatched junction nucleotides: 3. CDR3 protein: CASSVDRSYGYTF. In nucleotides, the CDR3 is TGTGCCAGCAGTGTGGACAGGTCCTATGGCTACACCTTC.

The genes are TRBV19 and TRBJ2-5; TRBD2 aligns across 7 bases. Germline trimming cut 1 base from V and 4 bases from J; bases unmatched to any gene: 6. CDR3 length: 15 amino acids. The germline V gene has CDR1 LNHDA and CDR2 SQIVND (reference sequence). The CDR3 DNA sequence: TGTGCCAGTAGTATAGGAGCGGGGTGGGGAGAGACCCAGTACTTC. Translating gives CASSIGAGWGETQYF.

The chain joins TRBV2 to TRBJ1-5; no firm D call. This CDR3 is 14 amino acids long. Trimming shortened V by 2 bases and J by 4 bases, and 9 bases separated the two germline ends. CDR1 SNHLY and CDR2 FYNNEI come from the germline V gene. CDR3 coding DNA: TGTGCCAGCAGTGAACAAGCCGAGAATCAGCCCCAGCATTTT. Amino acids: CASSEQAENQPQHF.

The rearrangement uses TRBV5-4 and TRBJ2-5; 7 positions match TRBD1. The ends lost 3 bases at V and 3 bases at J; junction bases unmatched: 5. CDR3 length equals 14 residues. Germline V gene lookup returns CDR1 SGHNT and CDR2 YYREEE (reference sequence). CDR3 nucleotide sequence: TGTGCCAGCAGCTCCCCCGGGACAGAAGAGACCCAGTACTTC. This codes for CASSSPGTEETQYF.

The CDR3, as DNA: TGTGCCAGCTCACCTGTACAGAGTGCGAACACCGGGGAGCTGTTTTTT. This sequence encodes CASSPVQSANTGELFF. The chain recombines TRBV18 with TRBJ2-2, with D hard to call. Per the germline V gene, CDR1 is KGHSH and CDR2 is LQKENI. V was cut by 3 bases and J by 0 bases, with 11 bases left in between. This CDR3 is built from 16 residues.

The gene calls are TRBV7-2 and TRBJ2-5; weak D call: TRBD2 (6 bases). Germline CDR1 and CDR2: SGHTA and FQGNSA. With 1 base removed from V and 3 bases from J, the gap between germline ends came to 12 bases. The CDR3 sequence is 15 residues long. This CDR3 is CASSLGDFGEETQYF. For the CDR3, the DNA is TGTGCCAGCAGCTTAGGGGACTTCGGGGAAGAGACCCAGTACTTC.

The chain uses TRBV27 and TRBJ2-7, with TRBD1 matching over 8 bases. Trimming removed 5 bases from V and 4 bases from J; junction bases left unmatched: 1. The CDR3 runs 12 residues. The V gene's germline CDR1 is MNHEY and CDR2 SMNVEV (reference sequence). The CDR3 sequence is CASSNRGYEQYF. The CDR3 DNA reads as TGTGCCAGCAGTAACAGGGGGTACGAGCAGTACTTC.

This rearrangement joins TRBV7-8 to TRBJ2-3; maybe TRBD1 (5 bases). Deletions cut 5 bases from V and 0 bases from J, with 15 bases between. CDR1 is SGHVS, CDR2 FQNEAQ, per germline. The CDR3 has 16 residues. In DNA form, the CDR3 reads TGTGCCAGCAGCGTTCAAGGGGCATCTAGCACAGATACGCAGTATTTT. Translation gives CASSVQGASSTDTQYF.

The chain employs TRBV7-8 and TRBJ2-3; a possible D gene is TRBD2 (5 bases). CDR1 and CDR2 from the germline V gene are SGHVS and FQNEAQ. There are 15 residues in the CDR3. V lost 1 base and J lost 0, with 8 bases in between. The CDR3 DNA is TGTGCCAGCAGCTTAGAGGAGGCCAGCACAGATACGCAGTATTTT. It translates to CASSLEEASTDTQYF.

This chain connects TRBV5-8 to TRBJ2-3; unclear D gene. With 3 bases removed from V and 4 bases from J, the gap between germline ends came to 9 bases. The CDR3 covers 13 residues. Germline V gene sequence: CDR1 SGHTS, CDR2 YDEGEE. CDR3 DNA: TGTGCCAGCAGCTCTACGTATGCAGATACGCAGTATTTT. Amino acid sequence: CASSSTYADTQYF.

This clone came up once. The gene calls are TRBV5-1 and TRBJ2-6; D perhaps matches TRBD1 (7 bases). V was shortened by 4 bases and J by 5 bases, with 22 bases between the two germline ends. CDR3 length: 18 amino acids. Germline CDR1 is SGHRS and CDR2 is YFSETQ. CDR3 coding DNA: TGCGCCAGCAGCCCAGGACAGGAGGGCTCTCGCCGGGCCAACGTCCTGACTTTC. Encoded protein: CASSPGQEGSRRANVLTF. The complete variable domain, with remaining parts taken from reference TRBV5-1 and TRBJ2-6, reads KAGVTQTPRYLIKTRGQQVTLSCSPISGHRSVSWYQQTPGQGLQFLFEYFSETQRNKGNFPGRFSGRQFSNSRSEMNVSTLELGDSALYLCASSPGQEGSRRANVLTFGAGSRLTVL.

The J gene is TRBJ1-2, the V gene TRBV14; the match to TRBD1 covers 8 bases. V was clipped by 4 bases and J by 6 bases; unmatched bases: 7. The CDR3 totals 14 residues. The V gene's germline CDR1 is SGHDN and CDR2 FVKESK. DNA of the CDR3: TGTGCCAGCAGCCGACTAGACAGGGGAGATGGCTACACCTTC. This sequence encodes CASSRLDRGDGYTF.